Below are 20 T cell receptor beta chains sequenced from a single sample in a study of technical replicates of blood from a handful of donors. Repertoires were generated with immunoSEQ multiplex PCR, while TCRdb's copy carries only in-frame clones and drops some. The data show 65,000 to 85,000 clones, with approximately 94% seen just once and 0.39% held by the top ten. The sample consisted of T cells isolated from PBMCs. These receptors all stem from a human donor in good health.

The chain employs TRBV5-4 and TRBJ1-3, with 8 positions matching TRBD1. Losses at the gene ends were 4 bases for V and 8 bases for J; bases not matched to a gene: 8. Germline values: CDR1 SGHNT, CDR2 YYREEE (reference sequence). The CDR3 contains 14 residues. The CDR3: CASSRDRGRDTIYF. The CDR3, as DNA: TGTGCCAGCAGCAGAGACAGGGGTAGAGACACCATATATTTT.

This rearrangement joins TRBV4-1 to TRBJ1-5; a weak D match, TRBD1 (6 bases). The CDR3 contains 16 residues. Germline CDR1 reads MGHRA; CDR2 reads YSYEKL. Trimming removed 7 bases at V and 4 bases at J, with 20 bases between. In nucleotides, the CDR3 is TGCGCCAGCAACCTTGAGGCTCAGGGGCGGAATCAGCCCCAGCATTTT. This codes for CASNLEAQGRNQPQHF.

This chain connects TRBV6-7 to TRBJ1-3; D not certain. TRBV6-7 is an ORF; its function is uncertain. V lost 2 bases and J lost 0, with 11 bases in between. The length of the CDR3 is 16 residues. In DNA, the CDR3 is TGTGCCAGCAGTTACCGGGATAGGTCCTCTGGAAACACCATATATTTT. Translated, it gives CASSYRDRSSGNTIYF.

The chain recombines TRBV2 with TRBJ1-2; no clear D. The CDR3 loop spans 12 amino acids. V gave up 7 bases and J gave up 0 bases, with 6 bases separating them. Germline loops: CDR1 SNHLY, CDR2 FYNNEI. The CDR3 DNA sequence: TGTGCCAGCATTTTATCTAACTATGGCTACACCTTC. Amino acid sequence: CASILSNYGYTF. Full variable domain (rest looked up from reference TRBV2 and TRBJ1-2): EPEVTQTPSHQVTQMGQEVILRCVPISNHLYFYWYRQILGQKVEFLVSFYNNEISEKSEIFDDQFSVERPDGSNFTLKIRSTKLEDSAMYFCASILSNYGYTFGSGTRLTVV.

The chain couples TRBV5-1 to TRBJ2-7; 7 bases match TRBD1. This CDR3 spans 13 amino acids. CDR1 and CDR2 from the germline V gene are SGHRS and YFSETQ. V was pared by 4 bases and J by 7 bases, with 8 bases of the junction left unmatched. DNA for the CDR3: TGCGCCAGCAGCCCGACAGGGCGGTTAGAGCAGTACTTC. Translated, it gives CASSPTGRLEQYF.

V and J are TRBV2 and TRBJ2-1; D not certain. Germline values: CDR1 SNHLY, CDR2 FYNNEI. The CDR3 has 12 amino acids. Deletions cut 4 bases from V and 6 bases from J, with 7 bases between. CDR3: CASSGLLNEQFF. The CDR3, as DNA: TGTGCCAGCAGTGGCTTACTCAATGAGCAGTTCTTC.

V usage is TRBV30 and J usage is TRBJ1-5; tentative D call: TRBD1 (6 bases). Germline V gives CDR1 GTSNPN, CDR2 SVGIG (reference sequence). The CDR3 is 14 amino acids. V lost 0 bases, J lost 2 bases, and 8 bases lay in between. CDR3 nucleotide sequence: TGTGCCTGGAGTGTGGGGGCAGGCAATCAGCCCCAGCATTTT. Its protein product is CAWSVGAGNQPQHF.

CDR3 amino acids: CASSPPVDSRPQGTGELFF. DNA of the CDR3: TGTGCCAGCTCACCACCGGTGGACAGTCGACCTCAGGGGACCGGGGAGCTGTTTTTT. This rearrangement joins TRBV18 to TRBJ2-2, with D perhaps matching TRBD1 (6 bases). This CDR3 is 19 amino acids long. Trimming took off 0 bases at V and 5 bases at J, with 22 bases between the two ends. In germline, CDR1 is KGHSH, CDR2 LQKENI.

The CDR3 DNA follows: TGCAGCGTAACACAGCCAACTAATGAAAAACTGTTTTTT. Its translation is CSVTQPTNEKLFF. The V call is TRBV29-1, the J call TRBJ1-4, with D unresolved. Germline loops: CDR1 SQVTM, CDR2 ANQGSEA. The CDR3 length is 13 residues. Deletions cut 6 bases from V and 0 bases from J, with 8 bases between.

This chain joins TRBV11-3 and TRBJ2-7; tentative D call: TRBD2 (6 bases). The V and J ends lost 5 bases and 5 bases respectively, with 16 bases between them. This CDR3 contains 14 residues. CDR1 is SGHNT and CDR2 is YENEEA in the germline V gene. CDR3 coding DNA: TGTGCCAGCAGCCAAGCCTGGGGGGAAGACGAGCAGTACTTC. Protein product: CASSQAWGEDEQYF.

The V and J genes are TRBV7-2 and TRBJ2-7, with a weak D call TRBD2 (6 bases). Germline lookup yields CDR1 SGHTA and CDR2 FQGNSA. The CDR3 consists of 15 residues. V was trimmed by 3 bases and J by 1 base, leaving 13 bases between them. This chain's CDR3 is CASSLTSHSSYEQYF. The CDR3 nucleotides are TGTGCCAGCAGCTTGACTAGTCATTCTTCCTACGAGCAGTACTTC. The variable domain in full, completed from reference TRBV7-2 and TRBJ2-7, reads GAGVSQSPSNKVTEKGKDVELRCDPISGHTALYWYRQSLGQGLEFLIYFQGNSAPDKSGLPSDRFSAERTGGSVSTLTIQRTQQEDSAVYLCASSLTSHSSYEQYFGPGTRLTVT.

The chain is built from TRBV5-1 and TRBJ2-5, with a tentative D call TRBD2 (6 bases). The V and J ends lost 6 bases and 5 bases respectively, with 17 bases between them. This CDR3 has 14 residues. Germline CDR1 SGHRS, CDR2 YFSETQ. CDR3 coding DNA: TGCGCCAGCACCCTGGGGGGAGTCGGGGAGACCCAGTACTTC. Encoded protein: CASTLGGVGETQYF. Based on the CDR3 plus reference TRBV5-1 and TRBJ2-5, the full variable domain is KAGVTQTPRYLIKTRGQQVTLSCSPISGHRSVSWYQQTPGQGLQFLFEYFSETQRNKGNFPGRFSGRQFSNSRSEMNVSTLELGDSALYLCASTLGGVGETQYFGPGTRLLVL.

The chain links TRBV5-4 to TRBJ2-7, with TRBD1 identical over 8 bases. The CDR3 is 12 residues long. CDR1 SGHNT and CDR2 YYREEE come from the germline V gene (reference sequence). V was pared by 4 bases and J by 5 bases, with 2 bases of the junction left unmatched. The CDR3 DNA reads TGTGCCAGCAGCCCGACAGGGGACGAGCAGTACTTC. This sequence encodes CASSPTGDEQYF. The whole variable domain, filled in from reference TRBV5-4 and TRBJ2-7, reads ETGVTQSPTHLIKTRGQQVTLRCSSQSGHNTVSWYQQALGQGPQFIFQYYREEENGRGNFPPRFSGLQFPNYSSELNVNALELDDSALYLCASSPTGDEQYFGPGTRLTVT.

The chain uses TRBV13 and TRBJ2-3, with 13 nucleotides matching TRBD2. CDR1 and CDR2 from the germline V gene are PRHDT and FYEKMQ (reference sequence). The CDR3 runs 17 residues. Germline trimming cut 3 bases from V and 4 bases from J; bases unmatched to any gene: 7. Here the CDR3 reads CASSFTSGRAAPDTQYF. The DNA for the CDR3 is TGTGCCAGCAGCTTTACTAGCGGGAGGGCCGCACCAGATACGCAGTATTTT.

J is TRBJ2-1 and V is TRBV6-5; TRBD2 might be the D (6 bases). CDR1 is MNHEY and CDR2 is SVGAGI in the germline V gene. The CDR3 contains 13 residues. Trimming removed 6 bases from V and 4 bases from J, with 10 bases in between. CDR3 sequence: CASRGDFYNEQFF. The CDR3 DNA reads as TGTGCCAGCAGAGGGGACTTTTACAATGAGCAGTTCTTC.

The chain carries TRBV4-2 and TRBJ2-7; D might be TRBD2 (5 bases). The CDR3 is 15 amino acids. The ends were cut back, 4 bases at V and 1 base at J, with 14 bases in the middle. The germline V gene encodes CDR1 LGHNA and CDR2 YNFKEQ. The CDR3, as DNA: TGTGCCAGCAGCCTCCTTGAGGGTCAATCCTACGAGCAGTACTTC. Protein product: CASSLLEGQSYEQYF.

The chain is built from TRBV5-4 and TRBJ2-1; 8 bases map to TRBD2. With V trimmed by 4 bases and J by 8 bases, 11 bases remained unmatched. Germline V gives CDR1 SGHNT, CDR2 YYREEE (reference sequence). This CDR3 is 15 amino acids long. CDR3 in amino acids: CASSPLSLAGYEQFF. The CDR3 nucleotides read TGTGCCAGCAGCCCGCTCTCTTTAGCGGGATATGAGCAGTTCTTC.

The genes are TRBV6-5 and TRBJ1-2; 10 bases map to TRBD1. The CDR3 runs 16 residues. Germline CDR1 and CDR2: MNHEY and SVGAGI. V shed 4 bases, J shed 8 bases, and the junction held 13 bases outside the gene matches. CDR3 amino acids: CASSSIPGQGYNGYTF. CDR3 DNA: TGTGCCAGCAGTTCAATTCCGGGACAGGGGTATAACGGCTACACCTTC.

A note on this clone: At one boundary the junction diverges from the germline segment, which might be a read error. This rearrangement joins TRBV18 to TRBJ2-5; 10 nucleotides line up with TRBD2. The CDR3 totals 13 residues. Looked up from germline, CDR1 is KGHSH and CDR2 is LQKENI. For the CDR3, the DNA is TGTGCCAGCTCAAGGGGACTAGCGACGACCCATTACTTC. It codes for CASSRGLATTHYF.

The V gene is TRBV10-3, the J gene TRBJ2-3; 7 bases match TRBD2. From germline, CDR1 is ENHRY and CDR2 SYGVKD. This CDR3 is built from 13 residues. The V gene end was trimmed by 8 bases and the J gene end by 4 bases; junction bases not matched to a gene: 6. The CDR3 loop is CAIGRGGSDTQYF. Written as DNA, the CDR3 is TGTGCCATCGGGAGGGGAGGTTCAGATACGCAGTATTTT.